This entry features one TCR beta chain sequence. This sample stems from a study of blood T cell repertoires in COVID-19. On the study more broadly: Sites in the United States, Italy and Spain provided acute and convalescent COVID-19 samples. The cDNA or gDNA used as material had been derived from T cells, B-cell-depleted T cells, or PBMCs.

CDR3 size: 15 residues. Trimming took off 5 bases at V and 0 bases at J, with 13 bases between the two ends. Germline CDR1 SGHVS, CDR2 FNYEAQ. Per the study methods: Using reference gene primer amplification, nucleated cell counts were estimated. Clones were sequenced by immunoSEQ multiplex PCR, and TCRdb holds only the in-frame ones, with some missing. Clonal size and the V and J genes are those of that table, whereas D and trimming came from the DNA. The sample gives 150,000 or so clones, roughly four fifths of which show up once; 12% to 15% is in the top ten. The V and J genes are TRBV7-6 and TRBJ1-1; possible D gene TRBD1, 6 bases. The sample comprised peripheral blood. This TCR derives from a human donor with acute or convalescent COVID-19. The donor label of this sample is uncertain. For the CDR3, the DNA is TGTGCCAGCAGCCGGGACACCTACATGAACACTGAAGCTTTCTTT. As protein: CASSRDTYMNTEAFF.